This T cell receptor (beta chain) was retrieved from a study of CD8+ T cells in alopecia areata (dated by TCRdb to the late 2010s). For the wider study: Treated patients were enrolled in an open-label pilot trial of oral tofacitinib, 5 to 10 mg twice daily, for moderate-to-severe alopecia areata. TCRbeta CDR3 regions were amplified by immunoSEQ multiplex PCR with 35 Vbeta forward and 13 Jbeta reverse primers. Scalp clonality was compared across normal scalp (n=4), patchy alopecia areata scalp (n=8), and alopecia totalis/universalis scalp (n=8). Biopsies were taken from tofacitinib-treated patients at baseline and again at 4 and 24 weeks into treatment, and several of those patients also had a later scalp biopsy. Patients stayed on tofacitinib for 6 to 18 months and then had 6 months of follow-up off drug so that delayed response and recurrence could be assessed. The RNA source kit depended on sample type: the PAXgene miRNA kit for fixed scalp, the miRNeasy kit for PBMCs, and the RNeasy kit for mouse skin. Human TCRbeta sequencing covered scalp tissue and sorted CD4+ and CD8+ peripheral blood T cells from patchy and totalis/universalis alopecia areata patients and healthy controls. High-throughput TCRbeta sequencing was used to examine T cell clonal expansion in alopecia areata in both the C3H/HeJ mouse model and human patients. In treated patients, disease severity was measured using the SALT score, which gives the percentage of scalp surface area affected.

This clone is a singleton in its sample. This clone's antigen is unknown. The record has no base qualities; no much larger clone is one base away. Trimming costs V 8 bases and J 2 bases, and their ends lie 17 bases apart. In the germline V gene, CDR1 corresponds to SGDLS and CDR2 to YYNGEE. The CDR3 has 14 amino acids, counting the end cysteine and phenylalanine. The entry retains the CDR3 DNA only, 42 bases that are in frame from base 1. In the paper's terms, the treatment or condition label means: oral pan-JAK inhibitor, 5-10 mg twice daily. Peripheral blood and lesional scalp punch biopsies were obtained from patients with alopecia areata. PBMCs were isolated by density centrifugation and stained for CD3, CD4 and CD8, after which CD4+ and CD8+ T cells were sorted on a FACSAria. What the study reported, not specific to this receptor: Scalp clonality and the number of expanded CD8+ clones among the top 100 scalp clones were significantly decreased by tofacitinib. Unlike mouse skin, where gammadelta T cells dominate, normal human skin contains resident alphabeta T cells that get sequenced too, which complicates analysis of the scalp TCR repertoire. Shared TCR sequences between patients were less evident than in mice, which may be partly attributable to HLA diversity in the patient population. Compared with normal scalp, lesional scalp had higher clonality and more expanded CD8+ clones, particularly in alopecia totalis/universalis, a pattern that suggests antigenic drive. During tofacitinib treatment, many expanded lesional clones stuck around in both scalp and blood, and this persistence may partly explain why relapse happens after treatment is stopped. Because the treated cohort was small and had only one nonresponder, larger studies are needed to examine links between baseline CD8+ expansion and response.

The library was produced with the immunoSEQ multiplex PCR assay. RNA was extracted from all samples and reverse transcribed into cDNA, which served as template for TCR sequencing. SuperScript III was used for first-strand cDNA synthesis, primed with a 2:1 mix of oligo-dT and random hexamers. A synthetic immune receptor repertoire was used to assess amplification bias, and residual bias was removed computationally. For the original study's pipeline: After raw reads were preprocessed to remove errors, the CDR3 was defined following IMGT conventions as running from the conserved cysteine to phenylalanine. Clonality was calculated as 1 minus Shannon entropy normalized by log2 of the number of productive unique TCRs. Scalp TCRbeta sequences were cross-referenced with sorted blood CD4 and CD8 repertoires so that the CD4 or CD8 identity of scalp clones could be inferred. Entries here come from immuneACCESS through TCRdb and include only in-frame sequences with V and J called. Some clones fail to appear in such tables; in the studies checked, an unresolved V gene covers under half of the shortfall, and the cause of the remainder is unknown. The DNA gave D and trimming, while V, J and clone size come from that table. Counted in this sample were around 170,000 clones; 45% to 60% of them appeared once. Roughly 9.1% of the sample is taken by the ten largest.

Sequenced material: CD8+ T cells sorted from blood, taken between weeks 51 and 52, from a patient treated with tofacitinib. The chain is made from TRBV9 and TRBJ2-7; the D gene assignment is ambiguous. The TCR sequence derives from a human donor with alopecia areata. The nucleotide sequence reads as follows: TGTGCCAGTGGACCACGAGCATCGACCTACGAGCAGTACTTC. This encodes CASGPRASTYEQYF.